This entry features one T cell receptor beta chain sequence. Its antigen is still unknown. No much larger clonotype is one base removed from it; base qualities were not supplied. Library prep was done by PCR. DNA from cultured CD4+ T cells was subjected to TCR sequencing with the Oncomine TCR Beta short-read assay at the Johns Hopkins FTIC core. Genomic DNA was extracted from the cultured CD4+ T cells with the QIAamp micro DNA kit. Oncomine TCR Beta libraries made from cultured CD4+ T cells were pooled using unique dual indexes and sequenced on an Illumina iSeq 100. As for the original processing: Non-productive sequences were removed, and CDR3s that did not start with C, did not end with F or W, or were shorter than 7 amino acids were discarded. Antigen-specific clonotypes were identified using the MANAFEST web application through comparison of peptide-stimulated wells with reference and other culture wells. For a clone to be called positive, the clone needed an FDR below 0.05, an odds ratio above 5, and a productive frequency above 0.1% in at least two of three replicate wells. Cross-reactive clonotypes were defined as significantly expanded in both SARS-CoV-2 spike wells and at least one common cold coronavirus spike condition. Similarity between CDR3 sequences was evaluated in R version 3.6.1 using Levenshtein distances (stringdist) and unrooted phylogenetic trees (ape). TCRdb reran the public reads through fastp at Q25 and MiXCR, keeping productive beta chains. Identical CDR3 proteins give one entry, which carries the most common genes and DNA. The V and J calls were not made by the authors but by TCRdb's processing. The sample table records about 15,000 distinct CDR3 sequences; roughly 70% of these occur just once. The ten largest make up roughly 20% of the sample.

The record originates from a study of vaccination and CD4 T cells after COVID-19 (dated 2022 in TCRdb). As for the study more broadly: SARS-CoV-2 positivity had been established in the convalescent patients by nasal swab PCR, and mild disease was recorded in roughly 10 of these patients and severe disease in one. For stimulating the cultures, overlapping spike peptide pools were used, derived from SARS-CoV-2 as well as from the common cold coronaviruses HCoV-NL63, HCoV-OC43 and HCoV-229E. Post-vaccine blood samples were collected a median of around 10 weeks after the second vaccine dose, ranging from roughly 12 to 250 days. The spike-specific CD4+ TCR repertoire was compared before and after mRNA vaccination in nine to ten COVID-19 convalescent patients and a handful of infection-naive healthy vaccine recipients. Six males and four females were included in the convalescent cohort, with two Hispanic individuals, seven Caucasians, two Asians and one multiracial person represented. In control cultures, a CEFX viral epitope pool was used as positive control, an HIV-1 Nef peptide pool was used as negative control, or no peptide was added. Participants got two doses of the Pfizer-BioNTech BNT162b2 vaccine (n=8) or two doses of the Moderna mRNA-1273 vaccine (n=2). Post-COVID blood samples from convalescent patients were collected a median of about 110 days after diagnosis, with a range of 35 to 161 days.

In light of the paper, this sample's treatment or condition label describes: approximately 9-day PBMC culture with coronavirus spike peptide pools or control peptides (ViraFEST assay). The study used the ViraFEST assay, which expanded antigen-specific T cells with peptide pools and then identified expanded clonotypes by TCR sequencing. Positive SARS-CoV-2 PCR tests in the convalescent patients dated from March to December 2020, before Alpha, Beta and Delta variants emerged in the United States. About 1.8 million PBMCs per well were cultured in IMDM with approximately 5.2% human AB serum and 8.5 to 10 IU/ml IL-2, plus 10 ug/ml peptide pools. On days 3 and 7, half of the culture medium was replaced with fresh IL-2-containing medium. Once the cells had been in culture for less than 12 days, the EasySep CD4+ T cell isolation kit was used to isolate CD4+ T cells by negative selection. Ficoll-Paque Plus gradient centrifugation was used to isolate PBMCs from whole blood, and the isolated PBMCs were then either used fresh or cryopreserved at -140C. Each culture condition was generally run in triplicate wells.

Overall results and qualifications from the work: Of the vaccine-specific clones found in convalescent patients, nearly all (304 of 307) were mono-reactive for SARS-CoV-2 spike instead of being cross-reactive with common cold coronaviruses. The number of convalescent patients in the study was relatively small, and the study did not examine early timepoints following natural infection. In convalescent patients, a median roughly 85% of post-vaccine SARS-CoV-2-reactive clones were detected only after vaccination, and vaccine-specific priming was suggested by this finding. An increase in the median number of SARS-CoV-2-reactive clonotypes from around 20 after infection to some 40 after vaccination was observed, but the change was not found to be significant.

Including cysteine and phenylalanine, the CDR3 has 12 amino acids. The sequence is cut down to CDR3 DNA, 36 bases in frame from base 1. From a lookup of the germline V gene, CDR1 and CDR2 are MDHEN and SYDVKM. V is cut by 6 bases and J by 2 bases, and the space between the germline ends is 7 bases. The clonotype originates from a human donor who had recovered from COVID-19. The V gene is TRBV28 and the J gene is TRBJ1-2; no D gene can be assigned with confidence. Material for sequencing was CD4+ T cells from blood, cultured in vitro. The DNA sequence is given as TGTGCCAGCAGCGCAGGCAACTATGGCTACACCTTC. This codes for CASSAGNYGYTF.